The present entry profiles one TCR beta chain with its context. Antigen: not known. The data originate from a study of T cell responses to AZD1222 COVID-19 vaccine. Whole-study results and caveats: Possibly, clonal diversity was underestimated; donors were largely white British and included more females. Spike was spanned by vaccine-associated CD4 TCRs, with dominance at 160-218 and 743-854. Elevations in Spike-specific TCR breadth and depth followed administration of two AZD1222 doses. Epitopes outside B.1.351 and B.1.1.7 mutated regions reportedly drew nearly half of spike TCRs.

TCRdb's copy holds only in-frame clones and misses some; the assay was immunoSEQ multiplex PCR. The table lists about 110,000 clones, about 85% of them singletons. Germline loops: CDR1 SEHNR, CDR2 FQNEAQ (reference sequence). V dropped 7 bases and J dropped 6 bases, with 19 bases sitting between them. The CDR3 is made up of 14 amino acids. This chain connects TRBV7-9 to TRBJ2-7, with a weak D call TRBD1 (5 bases). The specimen was peripheral blood, collected on day 0 of AZD1222 vaccination. The receptor's source is an adult in good health. The CDR3 sequence: CASTFVGLTTEQYF. CDR3 in DNA: TGTGCCAGCACCTTTGTGGGGCTAACCACCGAGCAGTACTTC.